What follows are 19 T cell receptor beta chains derived from one specimen sequenced in a study of post-analysis software for immune sequencing data. Findings of the study overall: There were roughly 5 TRBV segments more frequent in patients than controls, and TRBV5-6, TRBV5-1 and TRBV20-1 were among them.

These receptors' antigens are unknown. Built from TCR beta cDNA, the libraries had unique molecular identifiers in them. TCRdb reanalysed the PCR reads using MiXCR and keeps one entry per CDR3 protein. The top ten clones hold around 6% of a sample with around 500,000 distinct CDR3 sequences, around a third of them seen once. Sample: blood. All receptors come from a girl aged 2 to 17 with multiple sclerosis.

This clonotype has only a few counts. This chain links TRBV27 with TRBJ2-3; D may be TRBD1 (6 bases). The CDR3 sequence is 13 residues long. The germline V gene has CDR1 MNHEY and CDR2 SMNVEV (reference sequence). Trimming took off 3 bases at V and 6 bases at J, with 10 bases between the two ends. The DNA of the CDR3 is TGTGCCAGCAGTTTTGGGGGCGTGGATACGCAGTATTTT. Translation: CASSFGGVDTQYF.

The DNA of the CDR3 is TGTGCCAGCAGTCTAACGGGCTACACCTACGAGCAGTACTTC. This sequence encodes CASSLTGYTYEQYF. The rearrangement links TRBV3-1 to TRBJ2-7; D remains ambiguous. V was pared by 6 bases and J by 2 bases, with 14 bases between. This CDR3 contains 14 residues. The germline CDR1 and CDR2 sequences are LGHDT and YNNKEL (reference sequence).

Only a few counts were recorded for this clonotype. This chain uses TRBV7-2 with TRBJ2-7, with TRBD1 identical over 10 bases. Germline V gene data show CDR1 as SGHTA and CDR2 as FQGNSA. With 5 bases clipped from V and 1 base from J, the junction kept 11 bases outside the gene matches. This CDR3 is built from 17 residues. The CDR3 bases are TGTGCCAGCAGCGGAATGACAGGGGGCTGGACGTCCTACGAGCAGTACTTC. Protein product: CASSGMTGGWTSYEQYF. Using reference TRBV7-2 and TRBJ2-7 for the parts outside the CDR3, the full variable domain is GAGVSQSPSNKVTEKGKDVELRCDPISGHTALYWYRQSLGQGLEFLIYFQGNSAPDKSGLPSDRFSAERTGGSVSTLTIQRTQQEDSAVYLCASSGMTGGWTSYEQYFGPGTRLTVT.

This chain connects TRBV6-2 or TRBV6-3 to TRBJ2-3, with 7 bases that match TRBD1. With V trimmed by 8 bases and J by 2 bases, 7 bases remained unmatched. Per germline, CDR1 MNHEY and CDR2 SVGEGT. This CDR3 has 14 residues. The CDR3 DNA is TGTGCCAGCGGGATGACAGGGTCCACAGATACGCAGTATTTT. Protein product: CASGMTGSTDTQYF.

The chain joins TRBV24-1 to TRBJ2-1, with a weak D call TRBD2 (5 bases). The length of the CDR3 is 16 residues. The germline gives CDR1 KGHDR, CDR2 SFDVKD. V shed 4 bases and J shed 0 bases, with 12 bases lying between them. The CDR3 loop reads CATSERLSPSYNEQFF. CDR3 in DNA: TGTGCCACCAGTGAACGACTATCCCCCTCCTACAATGAGCAGTTCTTC.

This clonotype was counted a few times. The chain recombines TRBV3-1 with TRBJ2-3; the match to TRBD2 covers 8 bases. After removal of 4 bases from V and 7 bases from J, the junction contained 19 bases not matched to a gene. The V gene's germline CDR1 is LGHDT and CDR2 YNNKEL (reference sequence). This CDR3 is 18 amino acids long. The DNA for the CDR3 is TGTGCCAGCAGCCCTCCCCACAGAGGGCTAGCGGGCCTTTATACGCAGTATTTT. Translating gives CASSPPHRGLAGLYTQYF.

This chain links TRBV3-1 with TRBJ1-1, with a tentative D call TRBD1 (6 bases). Germline V gene lookup returns CDR1 LGHDT and CDR2 YNNKEL (reference sequence). Trimming removed 3 bases at V and 2 bases at J, with 16 bases between. The CDR3 totals 16 residues. The DNA for the CDR3 is TGTGCCAGCAGCCATAGTAAAGGGGGAGGTAACACTGAAGCTTTCTTT. This encodes CASSHSKGGGNTEAFF.

The genes are TRBV9 and TRBJ1-1; D not certain. V lost 0 bases and J lost 1, with 4 bases in between. This CDR3 contains 13 residues. Germline CDR1 is SGDLS and CDR2 is YYNGEE. The DNA of the CDR3 is TGTGCCAGCAGCGTAGTAAGGAACACTGAAGCTTTCTTT. As protein: CASSVVRNTEAFF.

This clonotype was detected only a few times. The chain recombines TRBV7-3 with TRBJ2-1; D might be TRBD1 (6 bases). Per the germline V gene, CDR1 is SGHTA and CDR2 is FQGTGA. This CDR3 region has 15 residues. Trimming removed 5 bases at V and 6 bases at J, with 17 bases between. This chain's CDR3 is CASSQIGGPGNEQFF. CDR3 DNA: TGTGCCAGCAGCCAAATTGGGGGCCCGGGCAATGAGCAGTTCTTC.

The chain joins TRBV11-2 to TRBJ1-2; the D is unclear. The germline V and J ends were trimmed by 0 bases and 7 bases, with 12 bases remaining between them. Per the germline V gene, CDR1 is SGHAT and CDR2 is FQNNGV. The CDR3 contains 14 residues. The CDR3 DNA reads TGTGCCAGCAGCTTAGATCTGGGCAGAGGTGGCTACACCTTC. Protein product: CASSLDLGRGGYTF.

The CDR3 region is CASSLSVLPTYEQYF. Written as DNA, the CDR3 is TGTGCCAGCAGTTTATCAGTACTCCCTACCTACGAGCAGTACTTC. The gene calls are TRBV27 and TRBJ2-7; D is ambiguous. Germline loops: CDR1 MNHEY, CDR2 SMNVEV (reference sequence). The CDR3 has 15 residues. With 0 bases removed from V and 2 bases from J, the gap between germline ends came to 11 bases.

The chain employs TRBV6-5 and TRBJ1-1; D gene ambiguous. Germline CDR1 MNHEY, CDR2 SVGAGI. The CDR3 has 11 residues. V lost 8 bases and J lost 3, with 7 bases in between. CDR3 DNA sequence: TGTGCCAGCTACCGGGACACTGAAGCTTTCTTT. Translating it yields CASYRDTEAFF.

This clonotype was observed a few times. This chain uses TRBV24-1 with TRBJ2-5; D not certain. V shed 7 bases and J shed 3 bases, with 20 bases lying between them. Germline CDR1 is KGHDR and CDR2 is SFDVKD. The CDR3 contains 16 residues. The CDR3 region has the DNA TGTGCCACCAGGAAGCCTCACGGGTACGGAGAAGAGACCCAGTACTTC. The encoded protein is CATRKPHGYGEETQYF.

In its sample, this clonotype was seen a few times. V usage is TRBV5-1 and J usage is TRBJ2-2, with unresolved D. V gave up 1 base and J gave up 1 base, with 8 bases separating them. Germline V CDR1 and CDR2: SGHRS, YFSETQ. The CDR3 is made up of 15 amino acids. Here the CDR3 reads CASSLPSLNTGELFF. In DNA form, the CDR3 reads TGCGCCAGCAGCTTGCCGTCCCTGAACACCGGGGAGCTGTTTTTT.

This clonotype was counted a few times. V usage is TRBV18 and J usage is TRBJ2-7, with D tentatively TRBD1 or TRBD2 (5 bases each). Germline lookup yields CDR1 KGHSH and CDR2 LQKENI. Trimming took off 0 bases at V and 3 bases at J, with 12 bases between the two ends. The CDR3 extends over 15 amino acids. The CDR3 protein is CASSPPRQGVYEQYF. The DNA of the CDR3 is TGTGCCAGCTCACCACCCAGGCAGGGAGTCTACGAGCAGTACTTC.

The chain is built from TRBV11-2 and TRBJ2-1; 7 bases fit TRBD2. The CDR3 covers 18 residues. The junction had 12 bases not matched to a gene; V was cut back by 3 bases and J by 1 base. CDR1 is SGHAT and CDR2 is FQNNGV in the germline V gene. CDR3 sequence: CASSFWSLRRGSYNEQFF. The CDR3 DNA sequence: TGTGCCAGCAGCTTCTGGTCGTTACGGCGGGGGTCCTACAATGAGCAGTTCTTC.

This clonotype was observed a handful of times. CDR3 protein: CASSRDRSKTEAFF. CDR3 DNA sequence: TGCGCCAGCAGTCGGGACAGGTCCAAGACTGAAGCTTTCTTT. The gene calls are TRBV5-1 and TRBJ1-1, with 8 bases that match TRBD1. CDR3 length: 14 amino acids. Trimming cost V 5 bases and J 5 bases; bases outside gene matches: 8. Germline CDR1 reads SGHRS; CDR2 reads YFSETQ.

This clonotype was observed many times. This chain joins TRBV4-2 and TRBJ2-1, with 10 nucleotides matching TRBD2. Losses at the gene ends were 4 bases for V and 4 bases for J; bases not matched to a gene: 4. The germline gives CDR1 LGHNA, CDR2 YNFKEQ. The CDR3 has 15 amino acids. CDR3 loop: CASSPSGGDYNEQFF. DNA for the CDR3: TGTGCCAGCAGCCCCAGCGGGGGGGATTACAATGAGCAGTTCTTC.

This clonotype was seen a few times. The chain uses TRBV6-1 and TRBJ2-5; the match to TRBD2 covers 10 bases. The CDR3 extends over 13 amino acids. From germline, CDR1 is MNHNS and CDR2 SASEGT. With 8 bases clipped from V and 2 bases from J, the junction kept 2 bases outside the gene matches. DNA for the CDR3: TGTGCCAGCGAGCGGGGGGGACAAGAGACCCAGTACTTC. It yields the protein CASERGGQETQYF.